These T cell receptor beta chains were read from a single sample in a study of T cell changes during pregnancy in multiple sclerosis. Produced via immunoSEQ multiplex PCR; TCRdb's table is partial and in-frame only. The sample shows tens of thousands of clones, 90% of them seen only once. The specimen comprised peripheral blood, sampled in the first trimester of pregnancy. Receptor source: a female donor in good health, enrolled as a control in a pregnancy study. The CDR3 runs from the conserved cysteine through the conserved F or W. A D gene is named only where the DNA matches it firmly. Not all rows give a size; the values are once, few, many and, for expanded clones, a class.

clone_size j_call d_call v_call cdr3_aa cdr3_nt
. TRBJ2-5 TRBD1 TRBV30 CAWSVPGTGGSETQYF TGTGCCTGGAGTGTACCCGGGACAGGGGGCTCGGAGACCCAGTACTTC
. TRBJ1-2 TRBD1 TRBV27 CASSLQSGQGRGYTF TGTGCCAGCAGCTTACAAAGCGGACAGGGCCGGGGCTACACCTTC
. TRBJ2-1 . TRBV5-8 CASSFRGTSYNEQFF TGTGCCAGCAGCTTCCGGGGGACGTCCTACAATGAGCAGTTCTTC
few TRBJ2-1 TRBD2 TRBV2 CASSGERGGLNEQFF TGTGCCAGCAGTGGAGAGCGGGGGGGCCTCAATGAGCAGTTCTTC
. TRBJ2-7 TRBD1 TRBV18 CASSPRTGNKYF TGTGCCAGCTCACCGCGGACAGGGAATAAGTACTTC
. TRBJ1-1 . TRBV9 CASSVEWGPPAFF TGTGCCAGCAGCGTTGAATGGGGGCCCCCAGCTTTCTTT
. TRBJ2-7 . TRBV11-3 CASSRTNYEQYF TGTGCCAGCAGCCGGACAAACTACGAGCAGTACTTC
few TRBJ1-1 . TRBV9 CASNREGQTTEAFF TGTGCCAGCAACAGGGAGGGGCAGACCACTGAAGCTTTCTTT
. TRBJ1-1 . TRBV6-5 CASRSVQTEAFF TGTGCCAGCAGGTCCGTACAGACGGAAGCTTTCTTT
. TRBJ2-5 TRBD2 TRBV7-2 CASSTQSGLAKETQYF TGTGCCAGCAGCACGCAATCGGGACTAGCAAAAGAGACCCAGTACTTC
. TRBJ2-5 TRBD1 TRBV27 CASSFQGAETQYF TGTGCCAGCAGTTTCCAGGGGGCAGAGACCCAGTACTTC
. TRBJ2-1 . TRBV7-2 CASIPGTTYNEQFF TGTGCCAGCATCCCGGGGACAACTTACAATGAGCAGTTCTTC
. TRBJ1-3 . TRBV15 CATSPAMEGNTIYF TGTGCCACCAGCCCTGCGATGGAGGGAAACACCATATATTTT
. TRBJ2-7 TRBD1 TRBV5-8 CASRTPGQGKIYEQYF TGTGCCAGCAGAACCCCGGGACAGGGGAAGATCTACGAGCAGTACTTC
. TRBJ2-1 . TRBV5-1 CASSWRDSSNEQFF TGCGCCAGCAGCTGGCGGGACAGCTCGAATGAGCAGTTCTTC
. TRBJ1-3 TRBD1 TRBV6-1 CASSTRGPGNTIYF TGTGCCAGCAGTACTAGGGGGCCTGGAAACACCATATATTTT
. TRBJ1-2 . TRBV7-8 CASSLSGYWGYTF TGTGCCAGCAGCTTATCCGGGTATTGGGGCTACACCTTC
. TRBJ1-1 TRBD1 TRBV2 CASLSLTGFTEAFF TGTGCCAGTCTTTCTCTGACAGGGTTCACTGAAGCTTTCTTT
. TRBJ2-5 TRBD1 TRBV19 CASMGGQGGETQYF TGTGCCAGTATGGGGGGACAGGGTGGAGAGACCCAGTACTTC
. TRBJ1-1 . TRBV7-9 CASSLAGALETEAFF TGTGCCAGCAGCTTAGCGGGGGCCTTGGAGACTGAAGCTTTCTTT
. TRBJ2-1 TRBD2 TRBV4-3 CASSQGAFLAGAIYNEQFF TGCGCCAGCAGCCAAGGGGCCTTTCTAGCGGGAGCCATTTACAATGAGCAGTTCTTC
. TRBJ2-3 TRBD2 TRBV28 CASRSTSGTTDTQYF TGTGCCAGCAGATCTACTAGCGGGACCACAGATACGCAGTATTTT
. TRBJ2-3 . TRBV7-7 CASSLGLGTDTQYF TGTGCCAGCAGCTTAGGGCTGGGCACAGATACGCAGTATTTT
. TRBJ2-1 TRBD2 TRBV15 CATGTSAVDEQFF TGTGCCACTGGGACTAGCGCGGTGGATGAGCAGTTCTTC
. TRBJ1-5 TRBD1 TRBV4-3 CASSQDQGDQPQHF TGCGCCAGCAGCCAAGATCAGGGGGATCAGCCCCAGCATTTT
. TRBJ1-2 . TRBV4-1 CASSQDGRRRGRGYTF TGCGCCAGCAGCCAAGATGGTCGGCGGCGGGGTAGGGGCTACACCTTC
. TRBJ2-7 . TRBV5-1 CASSFNREHEQYF TGCGCCAGCAGCTTTAACAGGGAACACGAGCAGTACTTC
. TRBJ1-1 . TRBV27 CASRGHNLGLILGTEAFF TGTGCCAGCAGGGGACATAACCTTGGGCTTATCCTGGGCACTGAAGCTTTCTTT
. TRBJ2-7 TRBD1 TRBV7-2 CASSLATGGYEQYF TGTGCCAGCAGCTTAGCCACAGGGGGCTACGAGCAGTACTTC
. TRBJ1-2 . TRBV29-1 CSASGGYGWGPNYGYTF TGCAGCGCCTCCGGCGGTTACGGGTGGGGGCCTAACTATGGCTACACCTTC
. TRBJ1-4 . TRBV18 CASSPETGMANEKLFF TGTGCCAGCTCACCGGAAACAGGGATGGCTAATGAAAAACTGTTTTTT
. TRBJ2-1 TRBD2 TRBV11-2 CASIFGGGRYNEQFF TGTGCCAGCATCTTCGGGGGAGGGCGGTACAATGAGCAGTTCTTC
. TRBJ1-5 TRBD1 TRBV5-8 CASSGGLQGRNQPQHF TGTGCCAGCAGTGGGGGCCTACAGGGGCGCAATCAGCCCCAGCATTTT
. TRBJ2-3 TRBD2 TRBV28 CASRGGSTDTQYF TGTGCCAGCAGGGGGGGGTCCACAGATACGCAGTATTTT
. TRBJ2-2 TRBD1 TRBV15 CATSRVKGQGSRTGELFF TGTGCCACCAGCAGAGTAAAGGGACAGGGATCAAGAACCGGGGAGCTGTTTTTT
. TRBJ2-7 TRBD2 TRBV15 CATSIGTSGRRAYEQYF TGTGCCACCAGCATCGGGACTAGCGGGAGGAGAGCCTACGAGCAGTACTTC
. TRBJ1-1 . TRBV5-1 CASSTENTEAFF TGCGCCAGCAGCACAGAGAACACTGAAGCTTTCTTT
. TRBJ1-5 . TRBV18 CASSAIGERGPQHF TGTGCCAGCTCAGCCATTGGAGAACGGGGGCCCCAGCATTTT
. TRBJ2-1 TRBD2 TRBV9 CASSVALADNEQFF TGTGCCAGCAGCGTAGCCCTAGCGGACAATGAGCAGTTCTTC
. TRBJ2-5 TRBD1 TRBV11-3 CASNPGTGGSQTQYF TGTGCCAGCAACCCCGGGACAGGGGGGTCCCAGACCCAGTACTTC
. TRBJ1-1 . TRBV7-9 CASSRGGMNTEAFF TGTGCCAGCAGCCGCGGGGGTATGAACACTGAAGCTTTCTTT
. TRBJ1-1 TRBD1 TRBV4-1 CASSYGQENTEAFF TGCGCCAGCAGCTACGGACAGGAAAACACTGAAGCTTTCTTT
once TRBJ1-2 . TRBV7-9 CASSSSTVTKFGGYTF TGTGCCAGCAGCAGTTCGACAGTTACCAAATTCGGTGGCTACACCTTC
once TRBJ2-3 . TRBV7-8 CASSLGRGLSTDTQYF TGTGCCAGCAGCTTAGGTCGGGGGTTGAGCACAGATACGCAGTATTTT
. TRBJ1-1 . TRBV7-7 CASSRQTGSNTEAFF TGTGCTAGCAGCCGACAAACAGGGTCGAACACTGAAGCTTTCTTT